The entry below gives a single T cell receptor (beta chain) sequence along with its context. The antigen is not known. This sample is drawn from a study of cytomegalovirus exposure and HLA in healthy donors. Study-level findings and limits: A later analysis showed HLA-associated TCR beta chains outstripping equally common others in clonal expansion. The study recorded around 160 TCR beta chains that were cytomegalovirus-associated.

V trimming: 5 bases; J trimming: 0 bases; junction bases outside the gene matches: 4. The CDR3 contains 14 residues. CDR1 is WSHSY, CDR2 SAAADI, per germline. It was with 60 Vbeta and 13 Jbeta primers that the PCR ran. TCRdb's copy holds only in-frame clones and misses some; the assay was immunoSEQ multiplex PCR. Altogether under 200,000 clones are present, approximately 80% being singletons, with the ten largest covering over 0.65%. The chain couples TRBV10-2 to TRBJ2-7, with 7 bases aligning to TRBD2. The TCR was taken from a woman aged 18-30 years in good health and CMV-seronegative. The sample taken for sequencing was PBMCs. As DNA, the CDR3 is TGCGCCAGCAGTCCTAGCGGAAGCTCCTACGAGCAGTACTTC. It encodes CASSPSGSSYEQYF.